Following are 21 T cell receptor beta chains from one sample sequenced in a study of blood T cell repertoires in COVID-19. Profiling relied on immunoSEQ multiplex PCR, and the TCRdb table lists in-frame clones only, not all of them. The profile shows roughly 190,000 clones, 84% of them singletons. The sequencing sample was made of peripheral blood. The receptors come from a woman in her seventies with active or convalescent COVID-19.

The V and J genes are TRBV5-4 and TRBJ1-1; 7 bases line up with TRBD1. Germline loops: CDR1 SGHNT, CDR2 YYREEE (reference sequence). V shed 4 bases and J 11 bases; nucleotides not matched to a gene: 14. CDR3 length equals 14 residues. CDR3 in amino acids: CASSPPARQGTAFF. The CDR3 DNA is TGTGCCAGCAGCCCTCCGGCCCGACAGGGTACGGCTTTCTTT. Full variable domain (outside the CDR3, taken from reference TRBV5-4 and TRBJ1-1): ETGVTQSPTHLIKTRGQQVTLRCSSQSGHNTVSWYQQALGQGPQFIFQYYREEENGRGNFPPRFSGLQFPNYSSELNVNALELDDSALYLCASSPPARQGTAFFGQGTRLTVV.

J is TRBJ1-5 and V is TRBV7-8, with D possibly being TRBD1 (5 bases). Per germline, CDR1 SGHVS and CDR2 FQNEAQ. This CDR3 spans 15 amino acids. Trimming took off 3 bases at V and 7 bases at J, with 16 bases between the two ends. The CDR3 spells CASSFFAQSGQPQHF. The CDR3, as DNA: TGTGCCAGCAGCTTCTTCGCGCAGTCAGGGCAGCCCCAGCATTTT. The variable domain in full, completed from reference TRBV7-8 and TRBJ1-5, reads GAGVSQSPRYKVAKRGQDVALRCDPISGHVSLFWYQQALGQGPEFLTYFQNEAQLDKSGLPSDRFFAERPEGSVSTLKIQRTQQEDSAVYLCASSFFAQSGQPQHFGDGTRLSIL.

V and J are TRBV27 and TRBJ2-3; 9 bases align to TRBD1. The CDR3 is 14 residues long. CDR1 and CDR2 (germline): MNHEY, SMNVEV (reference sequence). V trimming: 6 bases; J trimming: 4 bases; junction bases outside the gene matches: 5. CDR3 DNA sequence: TGTGCCAGCAGGAAGGGACAGGGCCCAGATACGCAGTATTTT. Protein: CASRKGQGPDTQYF.

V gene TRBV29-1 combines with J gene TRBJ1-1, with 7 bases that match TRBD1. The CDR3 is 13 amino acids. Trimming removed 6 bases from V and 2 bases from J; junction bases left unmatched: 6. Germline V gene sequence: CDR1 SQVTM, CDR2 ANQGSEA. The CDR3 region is CSVFTGVNTEAFF. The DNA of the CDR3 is TGCAGCGTCTTCACAGGGGTTAACACTGAAGCTTTCTTT.

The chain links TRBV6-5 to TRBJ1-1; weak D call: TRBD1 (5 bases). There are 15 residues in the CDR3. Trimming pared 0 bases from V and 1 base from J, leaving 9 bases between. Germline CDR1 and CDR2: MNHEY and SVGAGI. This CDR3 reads CASSYSTRANTEAFF. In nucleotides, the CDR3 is TGTGCCAGCAGTTACTCGACCAGGGCGAACACTGAAGCTTTCTTT.

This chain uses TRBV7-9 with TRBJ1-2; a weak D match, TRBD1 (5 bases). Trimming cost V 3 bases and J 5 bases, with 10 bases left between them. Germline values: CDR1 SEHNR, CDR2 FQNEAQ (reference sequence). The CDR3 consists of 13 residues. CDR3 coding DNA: TGTGCCAGCAGCTTGGGACTGAAATATGGCTACACCTTC. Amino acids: CASSLGLKYGYTF. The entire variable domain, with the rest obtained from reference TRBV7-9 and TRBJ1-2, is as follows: DTGVSQNPRHKITKRGQNVTFRCDPISEHNRLYWYRQTLGQGPEFLTYFQNEAQLEKSRLLSDRFSAERPKGSFSTLEIQRTEQGDSAMYLCASSLGLKYGYTFGSGTRLTVV.

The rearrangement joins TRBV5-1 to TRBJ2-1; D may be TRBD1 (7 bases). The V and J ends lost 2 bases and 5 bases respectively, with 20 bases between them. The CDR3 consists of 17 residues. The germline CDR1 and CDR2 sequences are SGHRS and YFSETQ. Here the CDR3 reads CASSFVVRQGEDNEQFF. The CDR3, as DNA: TGCGCCAGCAGCTTCGTCGTCAGGCAGGGGGAGGACAATGAGCAGTTCTTC. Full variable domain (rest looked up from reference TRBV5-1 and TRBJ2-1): KAGVTQTPRYLIKTRGQQVTLSCSPISGHRSVSWYQQTPGQGLQFLFEYFSETQRNKGNFPGRFSGRQFSNSRSEMNVSTLELGDSALYLCASSFVVRQGEDNEQFFGPGTRLTVL.

The CDR3 is CASSFAGYGYTF. CDR3 DNA sequence: TGTGCCAGCAGTTTCGCAGGCTATGGCTACACCTTC. The rearrangement uses TRBV28 and TRBJ1-2; unclear D gene. Looked up from germline, CDR1 is MDHEN and CDR2 is SYDVKM. Trimming removed 3 bases from V and 4 bases from J, with 6 bases in between. The CDR3 extends over 12 amino acids.

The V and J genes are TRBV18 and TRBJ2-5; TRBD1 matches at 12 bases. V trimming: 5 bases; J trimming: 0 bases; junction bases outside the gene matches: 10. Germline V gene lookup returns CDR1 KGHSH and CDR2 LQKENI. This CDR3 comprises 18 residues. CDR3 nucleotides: TGTGCCAGCTCAAGTGGGACAGGGGGCGCAAGGTACCAAGAGACCCAGTACTTC. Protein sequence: CASSSGTGGARYQETQYF.

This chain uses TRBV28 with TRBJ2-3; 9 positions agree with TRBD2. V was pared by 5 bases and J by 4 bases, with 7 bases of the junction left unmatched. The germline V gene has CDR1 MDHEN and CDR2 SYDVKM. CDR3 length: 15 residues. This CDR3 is CASSPPGLAADTQYF. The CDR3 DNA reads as TGTGCCAGCAGTCCCCCGGGACTAGCAGCAGATACGCAGTATTTT.

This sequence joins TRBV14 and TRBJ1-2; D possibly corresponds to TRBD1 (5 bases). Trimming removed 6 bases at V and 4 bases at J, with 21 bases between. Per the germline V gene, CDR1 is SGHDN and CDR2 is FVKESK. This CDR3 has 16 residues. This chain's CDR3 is CASRLNWGSQFYGYTF. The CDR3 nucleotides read TGTGCCAGCAGACTAAATTGGGGCAGTCAGTTCTATGGCTACACCTTC.

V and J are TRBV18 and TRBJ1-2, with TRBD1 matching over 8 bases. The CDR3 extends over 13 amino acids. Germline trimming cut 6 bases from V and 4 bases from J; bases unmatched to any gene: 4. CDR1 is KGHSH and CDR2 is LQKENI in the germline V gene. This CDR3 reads CASSPDRGYGYTF. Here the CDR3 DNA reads TGTGCCAGCTCTCCCGACAGGGGCTATGGCTACACCTTC.

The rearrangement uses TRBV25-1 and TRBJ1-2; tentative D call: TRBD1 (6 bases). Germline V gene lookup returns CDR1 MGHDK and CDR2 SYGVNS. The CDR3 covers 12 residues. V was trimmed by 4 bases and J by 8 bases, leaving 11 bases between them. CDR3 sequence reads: CASSAYREGYTF. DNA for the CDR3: TGTGCCAGCAGTGCGTACAGGGAGGGCTACACCTTC.

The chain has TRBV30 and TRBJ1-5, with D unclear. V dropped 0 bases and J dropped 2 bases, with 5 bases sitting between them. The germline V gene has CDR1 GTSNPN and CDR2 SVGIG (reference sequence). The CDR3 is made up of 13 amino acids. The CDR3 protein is CAWSVTGNQPQHF. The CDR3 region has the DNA TGTGCCTGGAGTGTAACGGGCAATCAGCCCCAGCATTTT.

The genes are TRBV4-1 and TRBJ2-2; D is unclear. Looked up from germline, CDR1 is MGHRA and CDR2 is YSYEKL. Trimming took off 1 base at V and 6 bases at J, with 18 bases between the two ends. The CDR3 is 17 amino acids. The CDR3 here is CASSQGAKAAGAGELFF. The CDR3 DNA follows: TGCGCCAGCAGCCAAGGAGCCAAGGCGGCCGGCGCCGGGGAGCTGTTTTTT.

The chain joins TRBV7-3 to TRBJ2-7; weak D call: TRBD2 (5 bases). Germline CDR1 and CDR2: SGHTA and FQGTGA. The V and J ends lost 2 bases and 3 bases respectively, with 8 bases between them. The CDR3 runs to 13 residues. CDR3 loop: CASSLRGNYEQYF. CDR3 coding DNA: TGTGCCAGCAGCTTACGAGGGAACTACGAGCAGTACTTC. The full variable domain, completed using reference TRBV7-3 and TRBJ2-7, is GAGVSQTPSNKVTEKGKYVELRCDPISGHTALYWYRQSLGQGPEFLIYFQGTGAADDSGLPNDRFFAVRPEGSVSTLKIQRTERGDSAVYLCASSLRGNYEQYFGPGTRLTVT.

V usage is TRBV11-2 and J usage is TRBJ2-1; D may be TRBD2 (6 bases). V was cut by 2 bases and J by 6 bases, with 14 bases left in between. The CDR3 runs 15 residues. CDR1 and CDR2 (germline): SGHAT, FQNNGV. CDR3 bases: TGTGCCAGCAGCTTATACGGGGGACGGGGCAATGAGCAGTTCTTC. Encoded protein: CASSLYGGRGNEQFF.

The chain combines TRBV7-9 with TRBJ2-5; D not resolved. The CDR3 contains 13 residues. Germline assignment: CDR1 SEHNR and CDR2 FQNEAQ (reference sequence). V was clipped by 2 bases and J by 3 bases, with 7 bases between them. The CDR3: CASSLYPKETQYF. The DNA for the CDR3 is TGTGCCAGCAGCTTATACCCTAAAGAGACCCAGTACTTC. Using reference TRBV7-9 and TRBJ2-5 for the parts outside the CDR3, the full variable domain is DTGVSQNPRHKITKRGQNVTFRCDPISEHNRLYWYRQTLGQGPEFLTYFQNEAQLEKSRLLSDRFSAERPKGSFSTLEIQRTEQGDSAMYLCASSLYPKETQYFGPGTRLLVL.

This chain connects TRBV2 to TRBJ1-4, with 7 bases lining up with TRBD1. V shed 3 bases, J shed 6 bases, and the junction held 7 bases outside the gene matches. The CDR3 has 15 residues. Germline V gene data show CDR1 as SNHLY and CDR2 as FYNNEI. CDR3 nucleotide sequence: TGTGCCAGCAGTGACCAGGGGGAGGTCGATGAAAAACTGTTTTTT. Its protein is CASSDQGEVDEKLFF.

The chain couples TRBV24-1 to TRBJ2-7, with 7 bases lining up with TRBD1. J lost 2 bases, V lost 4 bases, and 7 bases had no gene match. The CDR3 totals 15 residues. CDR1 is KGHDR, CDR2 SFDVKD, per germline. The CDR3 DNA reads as TGTGCCACCAGTGAACCGGGACAGATTACCTACGAGCAGTACTTC. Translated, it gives CATSEPGQITYEQYF.

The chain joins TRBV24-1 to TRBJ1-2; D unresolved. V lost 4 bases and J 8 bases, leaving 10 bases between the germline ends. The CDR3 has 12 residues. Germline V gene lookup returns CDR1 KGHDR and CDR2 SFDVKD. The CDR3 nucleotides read TGTGCCACCAGTGACGCTCTGACAGGCTACACCTTC. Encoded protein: CATSDALTGYTF.